This is a list of T cell receptor beta chains from one sample in a study of early T cells in non-severe SARS-CoV-2 infection. TCRdb reprocessed the 5' RACE reads with MiXCR, giving one entry per CDR3 protein. The sample holds roughly 28,000 distinct CDR3 sequences, 4.4% seen once. The sample consisted of whole blood. These receptors all stem from an adult who was a healthcare worker with PCR-confirmed SARS-CoV-2 infection or an uninfected control (not recorded which). CDR3s include the opening cysteine and the closing phenylalanine or tryptophan. D genes are given only for firm matches. Where a row states a size, it is once, few, many or the class of an expanded clone; other rows omit it.

clone_size	j_call	d_call	v_call	cdr3_aa	cdr3_nt
few	TRBJ2-5	.	TRBV5-6	CASSLERPETQYF	TGTGCCAGCAGCTTGGAAAGACCAGAGACCCAGTACTTC
medium-sized	TRBJ2-1	.	TRBV6-5	CASSWRTVSSYNEQFF	TGTGCCAGCAGCTGGAGGACTGTGAGCTCCTACAATGAGCAGTTCTTC
many	TRBJ1-1	.	TRBV10-3	CAISALGMNTEAFF	TGTGCCATCAGTGCCCTAGGAATGAACACTGAAGCTTTCTTT
many	TRBJ1-1	TRBD1	TRBV7-9	CASSQGAESTEAFF	TGTGCCAGCAGCCAGGGGGCGGAAAGCACTGAAGCTTTCTTT
few	TRBJ1-4	.	TRBV12-3/TRBV12-4	CASSLGGLDEKLFF	TGTGCCAGCAGTTTAGGGGGGTTGGACGAAAAACTGTTTTTT
.	TRBJ2-1	.	TRBV27	CASSLALPTSYNEQFF	TGTGCCAGCAGTCTGGCCTTACCGACCTCCTACAATGAGCAGTTCTTC
many	TRBJ2-7	TRBD2	TRBV28	CASSLPGLAGQYEQYF	TGTGCCAGCAGTTTACCTGGACTAGCGGGACAGTACGAGCAGTACTTC
many	TRBJ2-7	TRBD2	TRBV29-1	CSVDIAGDYEQYF	TGCAGCGTTGATATAGCGGGAGACTACGAGCAGTACTTC
many	TRBJ2-1	TRBD2	TRBV7-9	CASSLGLASGRIYEQFF	TGTGCCAGCAGCTTAGGACTGGCTAGCGGGAGGATCTATGAGCAGTTCTTC
many	TRBJ2-7	TRBD1	TRBV3-1	CASSQERSGGAREQYF	TGTGCCAGCAGCCAAGAGAGGTCAGGGGGCGCAAGGGAGCAGTACTTC
many	TRBJ2-4	TRBD2	TRBV19	CASSIRGGRAMGNIQYF	TGTGCCAGTAGTATCCGTGGCGGGAGGGCCATGGGAAACATTCAGTACTTC
many	TRBJ1-1	TRBD1	TRBV19	CASSWPGQGNTEAFF	TGTGCCAGTAGTTGGCCGGGACAGGGGAACACTGAAGCTTTCTTT